This T cell receptor (beta chain) was retrieved from a study of blood T cell repertoires in COVID-19. Study context: There were acute and convalescent COVID-19 samples, and they came from the United States, Italy and Spain.

Germline CDR1 and CDR2: MDHEN and SYDVKM. The V and J ends lost 5 bases and 3 bases respectively, with 14 bases between them. The CDR3 consists of 14 residues. The authors' processing: How many nucleated cells were present was estimated from reference gene primer amplification. Sequenced by immunoSEQ multiplex PCR; TCRdb stores in-frame clones only, minus some. V and J calls plus clone size are reproduced from that table; the DNA served to infer D and trimming. This repertoire shows over 250,000 clones, around nine tenths found once; its top ten account for approximately 2.6%. This TCR was recovered from a woman between 18 and 30 years old who had recovered from COVID-19. This chain links TRBV28 with TRBJ2-7; D may be TRBD2 (5 bases). Sequences were obtained from PBMCs or T cells enriched from blood (not recorded which). CDR3 loop: CASSQLAEDYEQYF. The CDR3 DNA sequence: TGTGCCAGCAGTCAATTGGCGGAGGACTACGAGCAGTACTTC.